The 30 T cell receptor beta chains given below trace back to one sample, sequenced in a study of CD8 T cells in ankylosing spondylitis. MiXCR, applied by TCRdb to the 5' RACE reads, yields one record per CDR3 protein. The profile shows more than 200,000 distinct CDR3 sequences, 20% to 30% of them singletons. The specimen was blood, either unsorted or a sorted T cell fraction (not recorded which). The receptor set was obtained from a male donor with ankylosing spondylitis or in good health (not recorded which).

A few counts support this clonotype. The gene calls are TRBV2 and TRBJ2-3; D is undetermined. Trimming shortened V by 3 bases and J by 11 bases, and 21 bases separated the two germline ends. The CDR3 totals 15 residues. Germline V lookup: CDR1 SNHLY, CDR2 FYNNEI. The CDR3 bases are TGTGCCAGCAGTGAGGCGAGTCCTGGTAGGCCAAAGCAGTATTTT. Translation: CASSEASPGRPKQYF.

At least ten counts were recorded for this clonotype. This rearrangement joins TRBV20-1 to TRBJ2-1, with a possible D match to TRBD2 (6 bases). The CDR3 loop spans 15 amino acids. The germline gives CDR1 DFQATT, CDR2 SNEGSKA (reference sequence). Trimming shortened V by 5 bases and J by 4 bases, and 18 bases separated the two germline ends. Here the CDR3 reads CSAGPLGLKYNEQFF. CDR3 sequence (DNA): TGCAGTGCTGGACCTCTGGGACTGAAATACAATGAGCAGTTCTTC.

V is TRBV29-1 and J is TRBJ2-5; D possibly corresponds to TRBD1 (5 bases). Trimming pared 4 bases from V and 2 bases from J, leaving 11 bases between. CDR1 and CDR2 (germline): SQVTM, ANQGSEA. This CDR3 has 13 residues. The CDR3 DNA is TGCAGCGTTGGGAGACAGCAACAAGAGACCCAGTACTTC. This encodes CSVGRQQQETQYF.

This clonotype was counted many times. For the CDR3, the DNA is TGTGCCAGCACACGCACAGGGGCCGCCGGGGAGCTGTTTTTT. Translated: CASTRTGAAGELFF. This chain joins TRBV9 and TRBJ2-2; 7 positions agree with TRBD1. The V and J ends lost 6 bases and 6 bases, in that order; junction bases with no gene match: 8. Germline V lookup: CDR1 SGDLS, CDR2 YYNGEE. The CDR3 consists of 14 residues.

The chain combines TRBV7-2 with TRBJ2-3, with 9 nucleotides matching TRBD2. Germline V CDR1 and CDR2: SGHTA, FQGNSA. The junction had 8 bases not matched to a gene; V was cut back by 2 bases and J by 8 bases. The CDR3 consists of 15 residues. The CDR3 spells CASSLSAGGPVTQYF. The DNA for the CDR3 is TGTGCCAGCAGCTTATCGGCGGGGGGGCCTGTTACGCAGTATTTT.

Note on this clonotype: This could be a read error, since a much larger clone is one nucleotide away. This chain uses TRBV4-1 with TRBJ1-1, with D possibly TRBD1 on 5 matching bases. From germline, CDR1 is MGHRA and CDR2 YSYEKL. This CDR3 contains 15 residues. V was shortened by 1 base and J by 3 bases, with 12 bases between the two germline ends. CDR3 amino acids: CASSQVRRGYTEAFF. The CDR3, as DNA: TGCGCCAGCAGCCAAGTGAGGAGGGGATACACTGAAGCTTTCTTT.

This clonotype was observed a few times. The V and J genes are TRBV20-1 and TRBJ2-4; maybe TRBD1 (6 bases). This CDR3 region has 15 residues. Germline V gene sequence: CDR1 DFQATT, CDR2 SNEGSKA (reference sequence). The CDR3 reads CSSLSPDRTKNIQYF. In DNA form, the CDR3 reads TGCAGCTCCCTCTCCCCGGACAGAACAAAAAACATTCAGTACTTC.

This rearrangement joins TRBV12-3 or TRBV12-4 to TRBJ1-2, with D perhaps matching TRBD1 (6 bases). The V gene lost 3 bases and the J gene lost 4 bases, with 12 bases spanning the gap. This CDR3 contains 14 residues. CDR3 in amino acids: CASSLAGVGYGYTF. In DNA, the CDR3 is TGTGCCAGCAGTTTGGCAGGGGTTGGCTATGGCTACACCTTC.

V usage is TRBV12-3 or TRBV12-4 and J usage is TRBJ2-3; D is ambiguous. This CDR3 spans 15 amino acids. The V end was cut by 5 bases, the J end by 2 bases, with 14 bases between. The CDR3 nucleotides read TGTGCCAGCAGTCAGGACGCGAAAGTCACAGATACGCAGTATTTT. Its protein is CASSQDAKVTDTQYF.

This clonotype was seen ten or more times. The chain employs TRBV20-1 and TRBJ1-1; 7 positions agree with TRBD1. The CDR3 spans 13 residues. CDR1 DFQATT and CDR2 SNEGSKA come from the germline V gene (reference sequence). The V and J ends lost 6 bases and 0 bases, in that order; junction bases with no gene match: 4. This CDR3 is CSATTGLNTEAFF. The CDR3 DNA reads as TGCAGTGCAACGACAGGGCTGAACACTGAAGCTTTCTTT.

In its sample, this clonotype was seen a few times. This rearrangement joins TRBV7-8 to TRBJ2-3; D is perhaps TRBD2 (7 bases). The ends were cut back, 5 bases at V and 4 bases at J, with 22 bases in the middle. CDR1 is SGHVS and CDR2 is FQNEAQ in the germline V gene. CDR3 length: 17 amino acids. The CDR3 DNA sequence: TGTGCCAGCAGCCCTGGGTGGGGGGGGCCTTTTGCAGATACGCAGTATTTT. Protein: CASSPGWGGPFADTQYF.

Many counts were recorded for this clonotype. The chain links TRBV20-1 to TRBJ2-3; D ambiguous. CDR3 size: 9 residues. CDR1 is DFQATT and CDR2 is SNEGSKA in the germline V gene (reference sequence). Trimming left V 3 bases short and J 6 bases short, with 1 base between. DNA of the CDR3: TGCAGTGCTAGTGATACGCAGTATTTT. The encoded protein is CSASDTQYF.

There are a few counts of this clonotype. The rearrangement joins TRBV6-6 to TRBJ2-1; D unclear. The germline V gene has CDR1 MNHNY and CDR2 SVGAGI (reference sequence). CDR3 size: 12 residues. With 6 bases removed from V and 6 bases from J, the gap between germline ends came to 9 bases. The CDR3 is CASSPSFNEQFF. The CDR3, as DNA: TGTGCCAGCAGCCCGAGTTTCAATGAGCAGTTCTTC.

This clonotype was picked up many times. The V call is TRBV3-1, the J call TRBJ2-1; either TRBD1 or TRBD2 may supply D (5 bases each). Trimming pared 3 bases from V and 9 bases from J, leaving 15 bases between. Germline V lookup: CDR1 LGHDT, CDR2 YNNKEL (reference sequence). There are 14 residues in the CDR3. This chain's CDR3 is CASSQPGAAGEQFF. The CDR3 DNA sequence: TGTGCCAGCAGCCAGCCCGGGGCGGCAGGTGAGCAGTTCTTC.

In its sample, this clonotype was seen once. The chain has TRBV20-1 and TRBJ2-5; 8 positions match TRBD2. The CDR3 is 17 residues long. Losses at the gene ends were 0 bases for V and 1 base for J; bases not matched to a gene: 10. Germline loops: CDR1 DFQATT, CDR2 SNEGSKA (reference sequence). The DNA of the CDR3 is TGCAGTGCTAGAGATCAGAGGCGGGGGGCCATCCAAGAGACCCAGTACTTC. Residues: CSARDQRRGAIQETQYF.

There are a few counts of this clonotype. CDR3 sequence reads: CASSPGLDYNSPLHF. The CDR3 nucleotides read TGTGCCAGCTCACCAGGGCTCGACTATAATTCACCCCTCCACTTT. The gene calls are TRBV18 and TRBJ1-6; D not resolved. Trimming cost V 2 bases and J 3 bases, with 8 bases left between them. Germline V CDR1 and CDR2: KGHSH, LQKENI. There are 15 residues in the CDR3.

The table lists this clonotype with a few counts. The chain employs TRBV7-9 and TRBJ1-4, with D possibly being TRBD1 (5 bases). This CDR3 has 15 amino acids. Germline CDR1 SEHNR, CDR2 FQNEAQ (reference sequence). V was shortened by 2 bases and J by 7 bases, with 14 bases between the two germline ends. The CDR3 DNA sequence: TGTGCCAGCAGCTTACTCGGGACCGAAGGTGAAAAACTGTTTTTT. This gives the protein CASSLLGTEGEKLFF.

In its sample, this clonotype was seen many times. CDR3 bases: TGCAGTGCCCCGGGACTAGCTGCGGGGGACATGGGCACAGATACGCAGTATTTT. It codes for CSAPGLAAGDMGTDTQYF. The rearrangement joins TRBV20-1 to TRBJ2-3, with 9 bases aligning to TRBD2. The CDR3 spans 18 residues. J lost 1 base, V lost 6 bases, and 17 bases had no gene match. The germline V gene encodes CDR1 DFQATT and CDR2 SNEGSKA (reference sequence).

There are a few counts of this clonotype. The V gene is TRBV6-1, the J gene TRBJ2-5, with TRBD2 matching 8 bases. The CDR3 runs 14 residues. The V gene's germline CDR1 is MNHNS and CDR2 SASEGT. V trimming: 6 bases; J trimming: 5 bases; junction bases outside the gene matches: 8. The CDR3 DNA sequence: TGTGCCAGCAGACTAGCGGACCTCCGGGAGACCCAGTACTTC. It translates to CASRLADLRETQYF.

This clonotype was counted between two and nine times. This chain joins TRBV20-1 and TRBJ2-1, with TRBD2 as a possible D gene (5 bases). V was shortened by 0 bases and J by 0 bases, with 9 bases between the two germline ends. Germline V gene sequence: CDR1 DFQATT, CDR2 SNEGSKA (reference sequence). This CDR3 is 15 amino acids long. CDR3 nucleotides: TGCAGTGCTAGAGATCTGGGGAGCTCCTACAATGAGCAGTTCTTC. This gives the protein CSARDLGSSYNEQFF.

At least ten counts were recorded for this clonotype. This chain uses TRBV5-1 with TRBJ2-7; TRBD1 might be the D (6 bases). CDR3 length: 14 residues. Trimming took off 0 bases at V and 5 bases at J, with 12 bases between the two ends. Per germline, CDR1 SGHRS and CDR2 YFSETQ. This CDR3 is CASSLVTGPHEQYF. The DNA of the CDR3 is TGCGCCAGCAGCTTGGTCACAGGGCCGCACGAGCAGTACTTC.

This clonotype was observed many times. This chain links TRBV7-9 with TRBJ2-2; no firm D call. The CDR3 is made up of 12 amino acids. V shed 3 bases and J shed 1 base, with 0 bases lying between them. In germline, CDR1 is SEHNR, CDR2 FQNEAQ (reference sequence). DNA for the CDR3: TGTGCCAGCAGCTTGAACACCGGGGAGCTGTTTTTT. Residues: CASSLNTGELFF.

This clonotype was observed many times. The V gene is TRBV7-8, the J gene TRBJ2-3; D is perhaps TRBD2 (5 bases). The CDR3 spans 17 residues. CDR1 is SGHVS and CDR2 is FQNEAQ in the germline V gene. The ends were cut back, 5 bases at V and 0 bases at J, with 18 bases in the middle. DNA for the CDR3: TGTGCCAGCAGCCCACGGTTCGCGGGTCCTAGCACAGATACGCAGTATTTT. This sequence encodes CASSPRFAGPSTDTQYF.

This clonotype came up once. The V and J genes are TRBV28 and TRBJ2-5; the D gene is possibly TRBD2 (5 bases). The V gene lost 6 bases and the J gene lost 2 bases, with 16 bases spanning the gap. Germline V gene data show CDR1 as MDHEN and CDR2 as SYDVKM. This CDR3 has 15 amino acids. CDR3 sequence: CASSLPLRGQETQYF. CDR3 nucleotide sequence: TGTGCCAGCAGCCTCCCCCTACGGGGTCAAGAGACCCAGTACTTC.

This clonotype showed up many times. The chain couples TRBV5-1 to TRBJ2-4; tentatively, D is TRBD1 (6 bases). Germline V gene sequence: CDR1 SGHRS, CDR2 YFSETQ. V lost 2 bases, J lost 5 bases, and 17 bases lay in between. The CDR3 has 16 amino acids. The DNA for the CDR3 is TGCGCCAGCAGCTTCGGACAGACCCGGGCCCAAAACATTCAGTACTTC. Its translation is CASSFGQTRAQNIQYF. Based on the CDR3 plus reference TRBV5-1 and TRBJ2-4, the full variable domain is KAGVTQTPRYLIKTRGQQVTLSCSPISGHRSVSWYQQTPGQGLQFLFEYFSETQRNKGNFPGRFSGRQFSNSRSEMNVSTLELGDSALYLCASSFGQTRAQNIQYFGAGTRLSVL.

This clonotype occurred a few times. The chain combines TRBV27 with TRBJ2-1; D remains unclear. Germline V gene data show CDR1 as MNHEY and CDR2 as SMNVEV (reference sequence). The CDR3 runs to 13 residues. V gave up 5 bases and J gave up 13 bases, with 18 bases separating them. CDR3 region: CASSLYSRSTQFF. CDR3 nucleotide sequence: TGTGCCAGCAGTCTTTATTCTAGGTCCACTCAGTTCTTC.

This clonotype was observed at least ten times. The chain has TRBV10-3 and TRBJ2-5; 7 bases fit TRBD1. The CDR3 contains 14 residues. Germline V gene data show CDR1 as ENHRY and CDR2 as SYGVKD. V lost 6 bases to trimming and J lost 0 bases; unmatched junction nucleotides: 4. The CDR3: CAIRNTGDQETQYF. CDR3 DNA: TGTGCCATCAGAAATACAGGGGACCAAGAGACCCAGTACTTC.

This clonotype came up many times. In DNA, the CDR3 is TGTGCCAGCAGTGATATTCTCCCCCAGGCCTACGAGCAGTACTTC. This encodes CASSDILPQAYEQYF. This chain joins TRBV2 and TRBJ2-7; no reliable D call. Trimming removed 3 bases from V and 2 bases from J, with 14 bases in between. From germline, CDR1 is SNHLY and CDR2 FYNNEI. The length of the CDR3 is 15 residues.

The chain recombines TRBV6-5 with TRBJ2-7; tentatively, D is TRBD2 (5 bases). Germline CDR1 MNHEY, CDR2 SVGAGI. The CDR3 contains 16 residues. V dropped 0 bases and J dropped 0 bases, with 12 bases sitting between them. CDR3 coding DNA: TGTGCCAGCAGTTACTCGAGGGTACCAGCCTCCTACGAGCAGTACTTC. Protein sequence: CASSYSRVPASYEQYF.

This clonotype was recorded many times. This sequence joins TRBV25-1 and TRBJ2-5; TRBD2 matches at 12 bases. V lost 7 bases, J lost 5 bases, and 11 bases stayed unmatched. CDR1 is MGHDK and CDR2 is SYGVNS in the germline V gene. The CDR3 totals 16 residues. CDR3 loop: CASTPQLAGGRETQYF. CDR3 sequence (DNA): TGTGCCAGCACCCCCCAGCTAGCGGGGGGGCGGGAGACCCAGTACTTC.